The source of this TCR beta chain is a study of T cell responses to AZD1222 COVID-19 vaccine. Trimming took off 1 base at V and 5 bases at J, with 19 bases between the two ends. Germline CDR1 is SNHLY and CDR2 is FYNNEI. The CDR3 runs to 17 residues. Comments on this clone: Its target is unknown.

Study results and caveats: Spike-specific TCR breadth and depth grew following two AZD1222 doses. Most donors were white British and more were female, and clonal diversity was possibly underestimated. Repertoire sampling was restricted to post-peak T cell response timepoints.

Clones were read by immunoSEQ multiplex PCR, and TCRdb kept only the in-frame ones, dropping some. Found here are some 150,000 clones, about 90% of them singletons; the top ten hold approximately 9%. V is TRBV2 and J is TRBJ2-3; D gene uncertain. The receptor was derived from an adult who received the AZD1222 COVID-19 vaccine. The sequences come from peripheral blood, collected 28 days after the second AZD1222 dose. CDR3 sequence (DNA): TGTGCCAGCAGTGAAGGTTTATCTCTGGTTTTGGAAGATACGCAGTATTTT. Translated: CASSEGLSLVLEDTQYF.